A single sample is the source of the 3 T cell receptor beta chains below, sequenced in a study of shared clonotypes between healthy human individuals. Libraries were prepared by immunoSEQ multiplex PCR; TCRdb keeps only in-frame clonotypes and omits some of them. The sample contains 550,000 to 800,000 clones, 90% of which appear only once. Sequencing was carried out using memory CD8+ T cells from PBMCs. Subset specified: CD45RO+ cells pooled with CCR7-negative TemRA cells. Source of these receptors: a young man in good health. Some clones in this sample may be carry-over from other donors' samples.

This chain uses TRBV15 with TRBJ1-2; D gene unclear. CDR1 is LNHNV, CDR2 YYDKDF, per germline (reference sequence). The CDR3 totals 13 residues. V dropped 5 bases and J dropped 4 bases, with 11 bases sitting between them. CDR3 DNA sequence: TGTGCCACCAGCGGTCGGAGCTCCTATGGCTACACCTTC. Its translation: CATSGRSSYGYTF.

V is TRBV29-1 and J is TRBJ2-7; TRBD2 matches at 12 bases. The CDR3 extends over 17 amino acids. CDR1 is SQVTM and CDR2 is ANQGSEA in the germline V gene. V shed 6 bases, J shed 2 bases, and the junction held 14 bases outside the gene matches. Here the CDR3 reads CSVAGGLAGRLPYEQYF. CDR3 bases: TGCAGCGTCGCAGGAGGACTAGCGGGAAGGCTTCCCTACGAGCAGTACTTC.

The chain links TRBV9 to TRBJ1-2; tentative D call: TRBD1 (6 bases). Trimming removed 3 bases from V and 2 bases from J, with 11 bases in between. Germline V lookup: CDR1 SGDLS, CDR2 YYNGEE. The CDR3 is 14 residues long. The DNA of the CDR3 is TGTGCCAGCAGCGAGGGGACACCGAACTATGGCTACACCTTC. Its protein product is CASSEGTPNYGYTF.